The 26 T cell receptor beta chains given below trace back to one sample, sequenced in a study of blood T cell repertoires in COVID-19. Only in-frame clones appear in the TCRdb table, and some are missing; sequencing was by immunoSEQ multiplex PCR. Among almost 200,000 clones listed, roughly 80% were seen once. Sequenced input: peripheral blood. These receptors originate from a man between 60 and 70 years old with COVID-19, enrolled during active disease.

The gene calls are TRBV10-3 and TRBJ1-5; weak D call: TRBD1 (6 bases). Trimming cost V 0 bases and J 3 bases, with 15 bases left between them. The CDR3 loop spans 17 amino acids. CDR1 and CDR2 from the germline V gene are ENHRY and SYGVKD. The CDR3: CAISESGGRRSNQPQHF. The CDR3 region has the DNA TGTGCCATCAGTGAGTCGGGGGGGCGACGATCCAATCAGCCCCAGCATTTT.

This clone was found once. This sequence joins TRBV27 and TRBJ1-1; 8 positions agree with TRBD1. The ends lost 6 bases at V and 6 bases at J; junction bases unmatched: 9. CDR3 size: 14 residues. Germline loops: CDR1 MNHEY, CDR2 SMNVEV (reference sequence). The DNA of the CDR3 is TGTGCCAGCAGGACAACAGGGGGAGGATCTGAAGCTTTCTTT. This translates into CASRTTGGGSEAFF.

The rearrangement links TRBV24-1 to TRBJ2-1; 8 bases map to TRBD1. The CDR3 contains 11 residues. CDR1 KGHDR and CDR2 SFDVKD come from the germline V gene. V lost 9 bases, J lost 16 bases, and 10 bases stayed unmatched. The CDR3 nucleotides are TGTGCCACCGGAATCCGGGACAGGCAATTCTTC. Translated, it gives CATGIRDRQFF.

This clone is a singleton in its sample. The rearrangement links TRBV4-1 to TRBJ1-1; TRBD1 matches 12 bases. V was pared by 3 bases and J by 5 bases, with 13 bases of the junction left unmatched. The CDR3 has 18 residues. Looked up from germline, CDR1 is MGHRA and CDR2 is YSYEKL. Written as DNA, the CDR3 is TGCGCCAGCAGCCACGGGACAGGGGGCGCCTTGACCGAAACTGAAGCTTTCTTT. Translated: CASSHGTGGALTETEAFF.

In regard to this clone: Other nucleotide sequences from this sample produce the same CDR3. The chain has TRBV5-1 and TRBJ1-3; D is undetermined. Germline values: CDR1 SGHRS, CDR2 YFSETQ. The CDR3 runs to 16 residues. V was cut by 0 bases and J by 0 bases, with 10 bases left in between. In nucleotides, the CDR3 is TGCGCCAGCAGCTTGGATCCAGGAGGCTCTGGAAACACCATATATTTT. It yields the protein CASSLDPGGSGNTIYF.

The V and J genes are TRBV29-1 and TRBJ1-5; TRBD1 agrees at 7 bases. Per germline, CDR1 SQVTM and CDR2 ANQGSEA. V gave up 4 bases and J gave up 7 bases; unmatched junction bases: 4. This CDR3 spans 12 amino acids. CDR3 nucleotides: TGCAGCGTTGGAGACAGGGCACAGCCCCAGCATTTT. Residues: CSVGDRAQPQHF.

The V and J genes are TRBV3-1 (or the pseudogene TRBV3-2) and TRBJ1-1; possibly TRBD1 for D (6 bases). Germline-derived CDR1 and CDR2 are LGHDT and YNNKEL (reference sequence). The CDR3 has 15 residues. The ends were cut back, 4 bases at V and 0 bases at J, with 12 bases in the middle. CDR3 DNA: TGTGCCAGCAGCCGAGAAGGGGGATTGAACACTGAAGCTTTCTTT. It specifies CASSREGGLNTEAFF.

J is TRBJ1-6 and V is TRBV5-5, with D hard to call. This CDR3 contains 13 residues. Trimming cost V 0 bases and J 14 bases, with 12 bases left between them. CDR1 is SGHKS and CDR2 is YYEKEE in the germline V gene (reference sequence). In DNA, the CDR3 is TGTGCCAGCAGCTTGGTAGCCCAATCATCCCTCCACTTT. It encodes CASSLVAQSSLHF.

This chain joins TRBV6-5 and TRBJ1-4, with D perhaps TRBD1 (5 bases). From germline, CDR1 is MNHEY and CDR2 SVGAGI. V dropped 0 bases and J dropped 0 bases, with 5 bases sitting between them. There are 15 residues in the CDR3. CDR3 amino acids: CASSYSTATNEKLFF. The CDR3 nucleotides read TGTGCCAGCAGTTACTCGACAGCAACTAATGAAAAACTGTTTTTT.

CDR3 in DNA: TGTGCCAGCAGGGCGACAGCAACTAATGAAAAACTGTTTTTT. Encoded protein: CASRATATNEKLFF. V gene TRBV6-5 combines with J gene TRBJ1-4; possibly TRBD1 for D (5 bases). V dropped 6 bases and J dropped 0 bases, with 8 bases sitting between them. CDR3 size: 14 residues. Germline-derived CDR1 and CDR2 are MNHEY and SVGAGI.

V usage is TRBV28 and J usage is TRBJ1-1; 11 nucleotides agree with TRBD1. The length of the CDR3 is 13 residues. J was trimmed by 5 bases and V by 10 bases; bases with no gene match: 6. CDR1 is MDHEN, CDR2 SYDVKM, per germline. The CDR3 loop reads CAITGQGATEAFF. CDR3 DNA sequence: TGTGCCATCACCGGACAGGGGGCGACTGAAGCTTTCTTT.

This chain uses TRBV25-1 with TRBJ2-7; D gene unclear. V shed 1 base and J shed 6 bases, with 16 bases lying between them. Per the germline V gene, CDR1 is MGHDK and CDR2 is SYGVNS. This CDR3 has 15 amino acids. The CDR3 DNA reads as TGTGCCAGCAGTGAATTTTTCGGAGCCGAGGTCGAGCAGTACTTC. Its translation: CASSEFFGAEVEQYF.

The chain combines TRBV9 with TRBJ2-1; 7 bases map to TRBD1. J gave up 5 bases and V 0 bases, and 5 bases lay outside the gene matches. Germline CDR1 reads SGDLS; CDR2 reads YYNGEE. The CDR3 consists of 15 residues. This CDR3 is CASSVEGAPHNEQFF. CDR3 bases: TGTGCCAGCAGCGTAGAGGGGGCACCCCACAATGAGCAGTTCTTC.

The chain couples TRBV5-1 to TRBJ2-3; 10 positions match TRBD1. Trimming took 2 bases from V and 5 from J; bases not matched to a gene: 2. This CDR3 comprises 14 residues. Germline-derived CDR1 and CDR2 are SGHRS and YFSETQ. The CDR3, as DNA: TGCGCCAGCAGCTTCGGGACAGGGGAAGATACGCAGTATTTT. It translates to CASSFGTGEDTQYF.

J is TRBJ1-1 and V is TRBV2; TRBD1 matches 7 bases. This CDR3 spans 16 amino acids. Germline V gene data show CDR1 as SNHLY and CDR2 as FYNNEI. J lost 4 bases, V lost 5 bases, and 13 bases had no gene match. The CDR3 DNA sequence: TGTGCCAGCAGTATCACAGGGGTGGGGCGCGGCACTGAAGCTTTCTTT. Residues: CASSITGVGRGTEAFF.

V gene TRBV5-1 combines with J gene TRBJ1-2; possibly TRBD1 for D (5 bases). Germline CDR1 reads SGHRS; CDR2 reads YFSETQ. CDR3 length equals 15 residues. The V and J ends lost 0 bases and 4 bases respectively, with 13 bases between them. Here the CDR3 reads CASSLGDWGFYGYTF. The DNA for the CDR3 is TGCGCCAGCAGCTTGGGGGACTGGGGATTCTATGGCTACACCTTC.

The chain carries TRBV29-1 and TRBJ1-3; D gene uncertain. This CDR3 region has 15 residues. CDR1 is SQVTM and CDR2 is ANQGSEA in the germline V gene. Trimming removed 0 bases from V and 3 bases from J, with 12 bases in between. The CDR3 DNA is TGCAGCGTTGAAGAAGCCCCACCGTTTGGAAACACCATATATTTT. This codes for CSVEEAPPFGNTIYF. The variable domain in full, completed from reference TRBV29-1 and TRBJ1-3, reads SAVISQKPSRDICQRGTSLTIQCQVDSQVTMMFWYRQQPGQSLTLIATANQGSEATYESGFVIDKFPISRPNLTFSTLTVSNMSPEDSSIYLCSVEEAPPFGNTIYFGEGSWLTVV.

The chain joins TRBV5-5 to TRBJ1-1; D uncertain. The V end lost 2 bases, the J end lost 6 bases, and 14 bases lay between the germline ends. The germline V gene has CDR1 SGHKS and CDR2 YYEKEE (reference sequence). The CDR3 extends over 14 amino acids. CDR3 DNA: TGTGCCAGCAGCTTCAAGGGAGGTAGCGCTGAAGCTTTCTTT. Translation gives CASSFKGGSAEAFF. Complete variable domain (other parts from reference TRBV5-5 and TRBJ1-1): DAGVTQSPTHLIKTRGQQVTLRCSPISGHKSVSWYQQVLGQGPQFIFQYYEKEERGRGNFPDRFSARQFPNYSSELNVNALLLGDSALYLCASSFKGGSAEAFFGQGTRLTVV.

This clone was seen only a few times. The chain carries TRBV7-2 and TRBJ1-5, with D possibly TRBD1 on 5 matching bases. Germline CDR1 is SGHTA and CDR2 is FQGNSA. The CDR3 covers 14 residues. The ends were cut back, 6 bases at V and 6 bases at J, with 15 bases in the middle. The DNA of the CDR3 is TGTGCCAGCAGGTGGGGGGGTACGGGTCAGCCCCAGCATTTT. Protein sequence: CASRWGGTGQPQHF.

This rearrangement joins TRBV28 to TRBJ1-1; TRBD1 aligns across 11 bases. The germline gives CDR1 MDHEN, CDR2 SYDVKM. After removal of 3 bases from V and 4 bases from J, the junction contained 1 base not matched to a gene. This CDR3 is 14 amino acids long. CDR3 sequence reads: CASSFGTGGTEAFF. The CDR3 region has the DNA TGTGCCAGCAGTTTCGGGACAGGGGGCACTGAAGCTTTCTTT.

CDR3 coding DNA: TGTGCCAGCAGCCGCAGGATGTATGGGGCCAACGTCCTGACTTTC. This encodes CASSRRMYGANVLTF. V gene TRBV5-6 combines with J gene TRBJ2-6; D unresolved. V lost 4 bases to trimming and J lost 3 bases, with 11 bases between them. Germline values: CDR1 SGHDT, CDR2 YYEEEE. The CDR3 loop spans 15 amino acids.

The V and J genes are TRBV9 and TRBJ2-2; TRBD1 matches 8 bases. The CDR3 consists of 15 residues. V shed 5 bases and J 6 bases; nucleotides not matched to a gene: 9. Germline V lookup: CDR1 SGDLS, CDR2 YYNGEE. The CDR3 reads CASRTGTGSSGELFF. CDR3 in DNA: TGTGCCAGCAGAACCGGGACAGGTTCGTCCGGGGAGCTGTTTTTT.

The rearrangement uses TRBV19 and TRBJ1-2, with a possible D match to TRBD1 (5 bases). The CDR3 loop spans 15 amino acids. Per germline, CDR1 LNHDA and CDR2 SQIVND (reference sequence). Trimming removed 4 bases at V and 0 bases at J, with 12 bases between. CDR3 protein: CASSTLGGTNYGYTF. Here the CDR3 DNA reads TGTGCCAGTAGTACCCTGGGGGGAACTAACTATGGCTACACCTTC. The full variable domain, rest sourced from reference TRBV19 and TRBJ1-2, is DGGITQSPKYLFRKEGQNVTLSCEQNLNHDAMYWYRQDPGQGLRLIYYSQIVNDFQKGDIAEGYSVSREKKESFPLTVTSAQKNPTAFYLCASSTLGGTNYGYTFGSGTRLTVV.

This chain uses TRBV5-4 with TRBJ1-1, with D unclear. Trimming left V 3 bases short and J 4 bases short, with 10 bases between. CDR1 is SGHNT and CDR2 is YYREEE in the germline V gene (reference sequence). The CDR3 contains 13 residues. The CDR3 reads CASSWRVGTEAFF. The DNA of the CDR3 is TGTGCCAGCAGCTGGAGGGTTGGCACTGAAGCTTTCTTT.

CDR3 protein: CASSLVGGGNTIYF. CDR3 nucleotide sequence: TGCGCCAGCAGCTTGGTCGGCGGGGGAAACACCATATATTTT. The chain combines TRBV5-1 with TRBJ1-3; D is unclear. The germline CDR1 and CDR2 sequences are SGHRS and YFSETQ. Trimming removed 0 bases at V and 4 bases at J, with 8 bases between. The CDR3 is 14 amino acids.

The chain uses TRBV5-1 and TRBJ2-2; D uncertain. Germline V gene lookup returns CDR1 SGHRS and CDR2 YFSETQ. The CDR3 totals 17 residues. The CDR3 DNA is TGCGTCTCAGCAGCGATATCGGCTGGCGATGGTATCGGGGAGCTGTTTTTT. Translated: CVSAAISAGDGIGELFF.